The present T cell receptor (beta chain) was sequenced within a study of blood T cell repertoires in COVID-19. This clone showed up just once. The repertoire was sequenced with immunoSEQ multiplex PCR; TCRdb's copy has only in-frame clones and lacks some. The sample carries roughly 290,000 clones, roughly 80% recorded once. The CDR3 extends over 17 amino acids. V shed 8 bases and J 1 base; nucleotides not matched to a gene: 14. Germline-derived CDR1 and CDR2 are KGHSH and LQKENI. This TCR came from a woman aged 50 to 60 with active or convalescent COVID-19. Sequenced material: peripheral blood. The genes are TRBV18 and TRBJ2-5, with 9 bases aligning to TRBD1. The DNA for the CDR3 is TGTGCCAGCGCCCGGACAGGGGCCGGATCCGGCCAAGAGACCCAGTACTTC. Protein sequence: CASARTGAGSGQETQYF.